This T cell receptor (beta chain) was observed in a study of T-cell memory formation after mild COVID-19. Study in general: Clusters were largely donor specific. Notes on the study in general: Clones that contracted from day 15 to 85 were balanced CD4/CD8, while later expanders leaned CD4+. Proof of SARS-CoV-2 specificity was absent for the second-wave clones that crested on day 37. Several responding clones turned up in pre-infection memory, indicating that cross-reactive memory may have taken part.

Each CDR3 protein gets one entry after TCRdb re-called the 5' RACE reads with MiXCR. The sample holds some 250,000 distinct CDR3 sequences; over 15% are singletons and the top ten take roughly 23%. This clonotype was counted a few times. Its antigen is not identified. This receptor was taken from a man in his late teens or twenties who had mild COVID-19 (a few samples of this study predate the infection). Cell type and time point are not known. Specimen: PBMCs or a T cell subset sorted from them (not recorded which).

For the CDR3, the DNA is TGTGCCAGCAGTTTAGAGGGTAATGATTGCACCGGGGAGCTGTTTTTT. Translating gives CASSLEGNDCTGELFF. The chain links TRBV27 to TRBJ2-2, with TRBD2 as a possible D gene (5 bases). Per germline, CDR1 MNHEY and CDR2 SMNVEV (reference sequence). Deletions cut 2 bases from V and 4 bases from J, with 14 bases between. The CDR3 length is 16 residues.